This T cell receptor beta chain stems from a study of blood T cell repertoires in COVID-19. Study summary: PBMCs, B-cell-depleted T cells, or T cells were the source of the cDNA or gDNA that made up the material.

CDR1 ENHRY and CDR2 SYGVKD come from the germline V gene. The CDR3 totals 13 residues. V was clipped by 4 bases and J by 5 bases, with 8 bases between them. The table came from immunoSEQ multiplex PCR; TCRdb's copy has only in-frame clones and leaves some out. This table has 95,000 to 150,000 clones, around 80% appearing once. This rearrangement joins TRBV10-3 to TRBJ2-2, with D possibly TRBD1 on 6 matching bases. This clonotype was sampled from a man between 60 and 75 years old with active or convalescent COVID-19. Specimen: peripheral blood. Written as DNA, the CDR3 is TGTGCCATCAGTGGTCAGGGGACCGGGGAGCTGTTTTTT. Amino acids: CAISGQGTGELFF.